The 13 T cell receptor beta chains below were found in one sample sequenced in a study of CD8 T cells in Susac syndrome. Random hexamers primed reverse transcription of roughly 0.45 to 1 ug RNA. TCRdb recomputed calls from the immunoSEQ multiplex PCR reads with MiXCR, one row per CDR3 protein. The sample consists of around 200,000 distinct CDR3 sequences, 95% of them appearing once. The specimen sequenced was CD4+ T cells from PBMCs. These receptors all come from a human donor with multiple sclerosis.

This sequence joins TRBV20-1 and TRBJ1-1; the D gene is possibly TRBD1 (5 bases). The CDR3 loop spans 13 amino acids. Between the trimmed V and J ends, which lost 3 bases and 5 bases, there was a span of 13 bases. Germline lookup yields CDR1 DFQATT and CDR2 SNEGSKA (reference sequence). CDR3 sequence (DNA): TGCAGTGCTAGTTCAGGGTATGTAACTGAAGCTTTCTTT. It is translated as CSASSGYVTEAFF.

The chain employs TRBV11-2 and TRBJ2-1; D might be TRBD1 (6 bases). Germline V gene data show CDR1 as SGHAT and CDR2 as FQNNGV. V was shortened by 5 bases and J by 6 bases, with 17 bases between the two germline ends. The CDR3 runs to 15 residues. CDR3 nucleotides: TGTGCCAGCAGCCGAGCAATCTTACAGGGCAATGAGCAGTTCTTC. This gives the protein CASSRAILQGNEQFF.

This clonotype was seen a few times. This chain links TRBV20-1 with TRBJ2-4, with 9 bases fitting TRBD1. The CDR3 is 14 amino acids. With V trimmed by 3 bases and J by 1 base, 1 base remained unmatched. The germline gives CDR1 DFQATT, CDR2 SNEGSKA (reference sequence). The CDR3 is CSASDRGAKNIQYF. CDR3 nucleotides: TGCAGTGCTAGTGACAGGGGGGCCAAAAACATTCAGTACTTC.

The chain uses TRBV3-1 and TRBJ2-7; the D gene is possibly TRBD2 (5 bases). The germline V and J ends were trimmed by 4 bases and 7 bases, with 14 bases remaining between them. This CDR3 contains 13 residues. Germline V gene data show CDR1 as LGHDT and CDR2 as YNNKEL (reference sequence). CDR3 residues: CASSRGSAGEQYF. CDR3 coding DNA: TGTGCCAGCAGCCGCGGGTCAGCTGGGGAGCAGTACTTC.

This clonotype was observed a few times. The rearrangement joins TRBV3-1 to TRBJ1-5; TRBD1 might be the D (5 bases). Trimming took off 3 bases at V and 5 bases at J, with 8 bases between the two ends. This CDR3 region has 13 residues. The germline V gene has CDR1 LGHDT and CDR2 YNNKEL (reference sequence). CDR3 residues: CASSQAGDQPQHF. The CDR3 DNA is TGTGCCAGCAGCCAGGCGGGGGATCAGCCCCAGCATTTT.

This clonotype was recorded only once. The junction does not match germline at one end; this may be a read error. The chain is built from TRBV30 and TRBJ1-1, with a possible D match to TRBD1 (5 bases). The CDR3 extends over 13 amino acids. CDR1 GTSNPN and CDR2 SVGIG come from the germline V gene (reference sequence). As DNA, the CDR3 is TGTGCGTGGACCGTAGCGGGGGACACTGAAGCTTTCTTT. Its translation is CAWTVAGDTEAFF.

The CDR3 loop is CASSPLGQLNQPQHF. In DNA, the CDR3 is TGTGCCAGCAGTCCCCTGGGACAGCTCAATCAGCCCCAGCATTTT. V is TRBV27 and J is TRBJ1-5, with 7 bases lining up with TRBD1. Germline CDR1 MNHEY, CDR2 SMNVEV (reference sequence). The ends lost 5 bases at V and 3 bases at J; junction bases unmatched: 7. This CDR3 comprises 15 residues.

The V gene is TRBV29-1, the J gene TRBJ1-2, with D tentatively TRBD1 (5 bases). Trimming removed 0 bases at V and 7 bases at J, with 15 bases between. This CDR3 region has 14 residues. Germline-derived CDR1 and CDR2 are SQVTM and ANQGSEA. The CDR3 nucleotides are TGCAGCGTTGAAGAGTCAAGGGCAGGGAGTGGCTACACCTTC. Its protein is CSVEESRAGSGYTF. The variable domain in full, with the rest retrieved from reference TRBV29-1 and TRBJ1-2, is SAVISQKPSRDICQRGTSLTIQCQVDSQVTMMFWYRQQPGQSLTLIATANQGSEATYESGFVIDKFPISRPNLTFSTLTVSNMSPEDSSIYLCSVEESRAGSGYTFGSGTRLTVV.

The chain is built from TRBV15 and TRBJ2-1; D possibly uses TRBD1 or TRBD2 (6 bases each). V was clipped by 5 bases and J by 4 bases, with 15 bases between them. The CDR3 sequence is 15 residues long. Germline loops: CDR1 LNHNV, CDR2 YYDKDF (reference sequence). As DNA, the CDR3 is TGTGCCACCAGCCGTCGAGGGGGGTCGTACAATGAGCAGTTCTTC. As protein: CATSRRGGSYNEQFF.

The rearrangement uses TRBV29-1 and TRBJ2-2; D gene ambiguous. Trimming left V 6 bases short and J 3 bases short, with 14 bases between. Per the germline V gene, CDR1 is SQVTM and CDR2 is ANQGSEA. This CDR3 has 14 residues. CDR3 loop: CSVAGFLDTGELFF. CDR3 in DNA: TGCAGCGTCGCCGGGTTTCTGGACACCGGGGAGCTGTTTTTT.

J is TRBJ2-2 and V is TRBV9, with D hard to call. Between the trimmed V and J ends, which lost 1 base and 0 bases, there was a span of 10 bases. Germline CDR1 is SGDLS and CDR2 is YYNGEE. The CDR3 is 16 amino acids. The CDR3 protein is CASSVYGNTNTGELFF. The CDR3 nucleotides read TGTGCCAGCAGCGTATATGGGAACACGAACACCGGGGAGCTGTTTTTT.

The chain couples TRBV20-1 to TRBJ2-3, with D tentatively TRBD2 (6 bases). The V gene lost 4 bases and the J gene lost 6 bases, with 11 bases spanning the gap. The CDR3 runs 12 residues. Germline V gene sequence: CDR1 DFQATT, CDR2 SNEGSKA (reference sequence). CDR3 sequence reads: CSANRERDTQYF. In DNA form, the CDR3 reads TGCAGTGCTAACCGGGAGCGGGATACGCAGTATTTT.

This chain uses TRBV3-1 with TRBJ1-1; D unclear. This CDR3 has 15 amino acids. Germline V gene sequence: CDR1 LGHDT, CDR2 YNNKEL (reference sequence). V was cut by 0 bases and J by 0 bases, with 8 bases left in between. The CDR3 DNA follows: TGTGCCAGCAGCCAAGATCTGGTGTTGAACACTGAAGCTTTCTTT. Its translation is CASSQDLVLNTEAFF.